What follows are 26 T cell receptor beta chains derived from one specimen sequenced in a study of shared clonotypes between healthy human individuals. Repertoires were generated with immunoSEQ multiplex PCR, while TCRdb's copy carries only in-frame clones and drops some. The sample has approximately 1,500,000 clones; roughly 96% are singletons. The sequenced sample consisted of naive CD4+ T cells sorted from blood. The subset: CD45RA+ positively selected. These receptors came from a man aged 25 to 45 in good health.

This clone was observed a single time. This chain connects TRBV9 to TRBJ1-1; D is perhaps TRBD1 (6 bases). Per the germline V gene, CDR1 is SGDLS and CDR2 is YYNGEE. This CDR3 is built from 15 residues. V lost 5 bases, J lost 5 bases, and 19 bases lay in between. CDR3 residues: CASSSSGQPDTEAFF. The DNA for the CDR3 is TGTGCCAGCAGTTCCTCAGGACAGCCGGATACTGAAGCTTTCTTT.

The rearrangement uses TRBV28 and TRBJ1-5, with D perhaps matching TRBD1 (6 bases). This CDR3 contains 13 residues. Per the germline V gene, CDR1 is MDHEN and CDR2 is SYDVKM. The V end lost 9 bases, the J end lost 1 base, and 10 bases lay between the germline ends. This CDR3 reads CASAGASNQPQHF. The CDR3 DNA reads TGTGCCAGTGCGGGGGCAAGCAATCAGCCCCAGCATTTT.

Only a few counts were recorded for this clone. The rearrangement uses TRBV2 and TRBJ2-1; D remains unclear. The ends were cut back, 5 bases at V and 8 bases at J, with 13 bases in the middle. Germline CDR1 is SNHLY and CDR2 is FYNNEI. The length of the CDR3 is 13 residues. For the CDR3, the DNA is TGTGCCAGCAGTACACAGCCTCGGGATGAGCAGTTCTTC. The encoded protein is CASSTQPRDEQFF.

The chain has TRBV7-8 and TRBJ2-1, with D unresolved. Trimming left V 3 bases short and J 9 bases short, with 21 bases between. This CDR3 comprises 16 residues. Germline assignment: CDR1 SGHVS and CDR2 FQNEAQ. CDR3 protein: CASSFALGTVRGEQFF. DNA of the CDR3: TGTGCCAGCAGCTTTGCCCTAGGAACCGTACGAGGTGAGCAGTTCTTC.

The chain's CDR3 is CASSLGTSSTDTQYF. CDR3 DNA: TGTGCCAGCAGCTTAGGGACTAGCAGCACAGATACGCAGTATTTT. The V call is TRBV11-2, the J call TRBJ2-3, with 8 bases aligning to TRBD2. The CDR3 sequence is 15 residues long. The J segment lost 0 bases and the V segment lost 1 base, leaving 0 bases of the junction unmatched. CDR1 and CDR2 (germline): SGHAT, FQNNGV.

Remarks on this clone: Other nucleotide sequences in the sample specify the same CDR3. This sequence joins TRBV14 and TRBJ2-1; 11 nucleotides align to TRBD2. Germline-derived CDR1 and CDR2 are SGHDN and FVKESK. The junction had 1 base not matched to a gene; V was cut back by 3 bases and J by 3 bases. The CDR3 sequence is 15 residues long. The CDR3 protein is CASSQGLAVYNEQFF. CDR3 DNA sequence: TGTGCCAGCAGCCAGGGACTAGCGGTCTACAATGAGCAGTTCTTC.

The CDR3 is CTSSQPWREGPHEQFF. The CDR3 bases are TGCACCAGCAGCCAGCCTTGGCGGGAGGGCCCCCATGAGCAGTTCTTC. This rearrangement joins TRBV1 to TRBJ2-1; TRBD2, as called in the table, went unchecked against the DNA. TRBV1 represents a pseudogene. The CDR3 runs to 16 residues.

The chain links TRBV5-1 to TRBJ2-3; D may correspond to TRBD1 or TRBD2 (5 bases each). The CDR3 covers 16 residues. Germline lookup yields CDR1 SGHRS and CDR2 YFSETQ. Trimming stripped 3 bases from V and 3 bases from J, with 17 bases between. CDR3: CASSYLFMGVTDTQYF. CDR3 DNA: TGCGCCAGCAGCTATCTTTTTATGGGGGTTACAGATACGCAGTATTTT.

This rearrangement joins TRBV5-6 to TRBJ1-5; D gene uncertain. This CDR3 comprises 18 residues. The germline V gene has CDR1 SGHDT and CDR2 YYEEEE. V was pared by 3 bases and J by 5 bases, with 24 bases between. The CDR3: CASSSDESPRKNHQPQHF. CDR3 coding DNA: TGTGCCAGCAGCTCCGATGAATCTCCCAGGAAGAATCATCAGCCCCAGCATTTT.

The CDR3 protein is CASSINADRLQHF. DNA for the CDR3: TGTGCCAGTAGTATCAACGCCGACCGACTCCAGCATTTT. The gene calls are TRBV19 and TRBJ1-5; D not certain. Trimming took 3 bases from V and 12 from J, leaving 15 bases between them. The CDR3 runs 13 residues. The germline gives CDR1 LNHDA, CDR2 SQIVND (reference sequence). Drawing the rest from reference TRBV19 and TRBJ1-5, the complete variable domain is DGGITQSPKYLFRKEGQNVTLSCEQNLNHDAMYWYRQDPGQGLRLIYYSQIVNDFQKGDIAEGYSVSREKKESFPLTVTSAQKNPTAFYLCASSINADRLQHFGDGTRLSIL.

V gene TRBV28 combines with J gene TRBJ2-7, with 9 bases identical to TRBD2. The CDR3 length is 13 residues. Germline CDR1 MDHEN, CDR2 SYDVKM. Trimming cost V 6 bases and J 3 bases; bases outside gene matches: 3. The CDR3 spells CASRTSGLYEQYF. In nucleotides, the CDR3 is TGTGCCAGCAGAACTAGCGGGCTCTACGAGCAGTACTTC.

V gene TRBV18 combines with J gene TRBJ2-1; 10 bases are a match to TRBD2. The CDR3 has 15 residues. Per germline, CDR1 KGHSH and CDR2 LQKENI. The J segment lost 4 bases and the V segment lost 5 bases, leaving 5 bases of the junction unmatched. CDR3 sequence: CASSGGLAAYNEQFF. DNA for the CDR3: TGTGCCAGCTCAGGTGGACTAGCGGCGTACAATGAGCAGTTCTTC.

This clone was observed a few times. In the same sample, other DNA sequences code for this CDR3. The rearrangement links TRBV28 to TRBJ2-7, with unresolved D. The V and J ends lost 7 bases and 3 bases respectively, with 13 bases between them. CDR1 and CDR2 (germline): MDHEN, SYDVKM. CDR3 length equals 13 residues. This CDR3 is CASTSGQHYEQYF. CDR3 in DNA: TGTGCCAGCACCTCCGGGCAACACTACGAGCAGTACTTC.

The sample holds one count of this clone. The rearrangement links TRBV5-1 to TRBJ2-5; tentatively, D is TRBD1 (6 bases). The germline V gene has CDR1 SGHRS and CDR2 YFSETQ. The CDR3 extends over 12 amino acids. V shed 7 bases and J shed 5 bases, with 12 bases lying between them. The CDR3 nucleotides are TGCGCCAGCCACCAGGGGCTGGAGACCCAGTACTTC. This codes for CASHQGLETQYF. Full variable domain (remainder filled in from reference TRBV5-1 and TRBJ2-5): KAGVTQTPRYLIKTRGQQVTLSCSPISGHRSVSWYQQTPGQGLQFLFEYFSETQRNKGNFPGRFSGRQFSNSRSEMNVSTLELGDSALYLCASHQGLETQYFGPGTRLLVL.

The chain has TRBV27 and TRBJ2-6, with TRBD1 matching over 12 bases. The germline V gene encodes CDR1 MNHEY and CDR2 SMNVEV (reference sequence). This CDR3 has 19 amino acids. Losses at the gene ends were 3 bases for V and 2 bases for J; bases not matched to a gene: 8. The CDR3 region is CASSFRWDRGRTGANVLTF. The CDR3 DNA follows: TGTGCCAGCAGTTTTCGGTGGGACAGGGGGCGAACTGGGGCCAACGTCCTGACTTTC.

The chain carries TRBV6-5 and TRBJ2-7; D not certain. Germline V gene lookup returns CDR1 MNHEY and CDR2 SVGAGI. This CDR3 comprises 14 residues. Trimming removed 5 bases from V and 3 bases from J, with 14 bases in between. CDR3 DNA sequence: TGTGCCAGCAGTCCGTCCCGGGTCGTCTACGAGCAGTACTTC. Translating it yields CASSPSRVVYEQYF.

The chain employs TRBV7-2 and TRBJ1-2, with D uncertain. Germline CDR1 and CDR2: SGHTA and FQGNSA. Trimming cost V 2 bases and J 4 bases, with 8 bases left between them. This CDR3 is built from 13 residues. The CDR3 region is CASSLYQSYGYTF. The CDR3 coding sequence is TGTGCCAGCAGCTTATATCAGAGCTATGGCTACACCTTC.

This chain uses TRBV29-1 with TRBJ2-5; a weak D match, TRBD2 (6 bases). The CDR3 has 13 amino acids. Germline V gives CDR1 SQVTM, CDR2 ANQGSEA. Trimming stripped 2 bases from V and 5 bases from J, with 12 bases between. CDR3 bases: TGCAGCGTTGAAAATGCTAGCGAGGAGACCCAGTACTTC. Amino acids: CSVENASEETQYF.

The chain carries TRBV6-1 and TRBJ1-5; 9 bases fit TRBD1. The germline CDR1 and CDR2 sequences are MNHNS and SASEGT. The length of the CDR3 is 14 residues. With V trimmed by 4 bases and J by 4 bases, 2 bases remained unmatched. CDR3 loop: CASSGGQGNQPQHF. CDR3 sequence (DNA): TGTGCCAGCAGTGGCGGACAGGGGAATCAGCCCCAGCATTTT.

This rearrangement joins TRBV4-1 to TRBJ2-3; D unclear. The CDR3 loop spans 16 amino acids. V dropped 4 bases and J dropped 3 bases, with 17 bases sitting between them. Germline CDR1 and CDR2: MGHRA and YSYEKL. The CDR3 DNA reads TGCGCCAGCAGCCCTGTAGGTAAAAAAGTTACAGATACGCAGTATTTT. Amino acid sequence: CASSPVGKKVTDTQYF.

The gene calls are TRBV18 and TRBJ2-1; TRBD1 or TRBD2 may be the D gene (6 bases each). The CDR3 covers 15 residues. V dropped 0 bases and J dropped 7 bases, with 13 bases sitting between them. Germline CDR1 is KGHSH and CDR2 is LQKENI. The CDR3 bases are TGTGCCAGCTCACCACCAGCCGGGGGCTTTAATGAGCAGTTCTTC. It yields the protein CASSPPAGGFNEQFF. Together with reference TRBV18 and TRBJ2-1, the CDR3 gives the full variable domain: NAGVMQNPRHLVRRRGQEARLRCSPMKGHSHVYWYRQLPEEGLKFMVYLQKENIIDESGMPKERFSAEFPKEGPSILRIQQVVRGDSAAYFCASSPPAGGFNEQFFGPGTRLTVL.

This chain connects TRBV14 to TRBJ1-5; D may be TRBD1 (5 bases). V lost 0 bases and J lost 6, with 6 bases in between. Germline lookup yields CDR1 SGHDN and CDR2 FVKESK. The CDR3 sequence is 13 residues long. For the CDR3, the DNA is TGTGCCAGCAGCCAAGACAGGGCTCAGCCCCAGCATTTT. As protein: CASSQDRAQPQHF.

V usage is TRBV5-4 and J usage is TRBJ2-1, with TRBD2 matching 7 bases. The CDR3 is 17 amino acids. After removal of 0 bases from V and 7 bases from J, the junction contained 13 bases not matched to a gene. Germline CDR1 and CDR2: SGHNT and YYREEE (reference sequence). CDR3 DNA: TGTGCCAGCAGCTTGGCCCGTTTAGCGGGTGGGGTTAATGAGCAGTTCTTC. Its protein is CASSLARLAGGVNEQFF.

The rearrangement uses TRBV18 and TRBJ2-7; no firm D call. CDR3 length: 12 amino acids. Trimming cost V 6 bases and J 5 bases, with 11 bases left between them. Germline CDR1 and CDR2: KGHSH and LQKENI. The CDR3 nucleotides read TGTGCCAGCTCCCCAATCACGGACGAGCAGTACTTC. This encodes CASSPITDEQYF.

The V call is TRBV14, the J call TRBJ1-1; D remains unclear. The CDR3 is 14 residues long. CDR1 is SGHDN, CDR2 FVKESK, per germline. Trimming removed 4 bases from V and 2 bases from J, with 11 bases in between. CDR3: CASSLELVNTEAFF. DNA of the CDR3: TGTGCCAGCAGCCTAGAATTGGTTAACACTGAAGCTTTCTTT.

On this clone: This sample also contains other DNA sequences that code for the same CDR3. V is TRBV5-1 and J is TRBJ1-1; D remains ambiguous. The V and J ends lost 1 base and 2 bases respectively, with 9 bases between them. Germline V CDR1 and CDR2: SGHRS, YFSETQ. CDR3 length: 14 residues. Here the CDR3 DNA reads TGCGCCAGCAGCTTGAAGGACCGTAACACTGAAGCTTTCTTT. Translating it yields CASSLKDRNTEAFF. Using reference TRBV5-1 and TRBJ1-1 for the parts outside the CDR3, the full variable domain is KAGVTQTPRYLIKTRGQQVTLSCSPISGHRSVSWYQQTPGQGLQFLFEYFSETQRNKGNFPGRFSGRQFSNSRSEMNVSTLELGDSALYLCASSLKDRNTEAFFGQGTRLTVV.